One sample yielded the 31 T cell receptor beta chains listed below, sequenced in a study of blood T cell repertoires in COVID-19. Assay used: immunoSEQ multiplex PCR; TCRdb lists only in-frame clones, some missing. The sample has more than 200,000 clones, roughly 90% seen once. Sequencing was performed on peripheral blood. All receptors derive from a woman aged 55-70 years with acute or convalescent COVID-19.

This chain joins TRBV7-9 and TRBJ2-1; 14 bases are a match to TRBD2. Germline V gene lookup returns CDR1 SEHNR and CDR2 FQNEAQ (reference sequence). Germline trimming cut 3 bases from V and 9 bases from J; bases unmatched to any gene: 7. CDR3 length equals 16 residues. CDR3 protein: CASSLLGLAGASEQFF. The CDR3 nucleotides are TGTGCCAGCAGCTTGTTGGGACTAGCGGGGGCTTCTGAGCAGTTCTTC. The whole variable domain, filled in from reference TRBV7-9 and TRBJ2-1, reads DTGVSQNPRHKITKRGQNVTFRCDPISEHNRLYWYRQTLGQGPEFLTYFQNEAQLEKSRLLSDRFSAERPKGSFSTLEIQRTEQGDSAMYLCASSLLGLAGASEQFFGPGTRLTVL.

This chain uses TRBV5-1 with TRBJ1-5; D is uncertain. This CDR3 has 14 residues. V lost 0 bases to trimming and J lost 4 bases, with 8 bases between them. Germline-derived CDR1 and CDR2 are SGHRS and YFSETQ. CDR3 protein: CASSLDLGNQPQHF. Written as DNA, the CDR3 is TGCGCCAGCAGCTTGGACCTCGGGAATCAGCCCCAGCATTTT.

The rearrangement joins TRBV19 to TRBJ1-5; 7 bases map to TRBD1. Trimming at V came to 7 bases and at J to 1 base, leaving 4 bases not matched to a gene. Germline V gene sequence: CDR1 LNHDA, CDR2 SQIVND (reference sequence). The CDR3 is 14 amino acids. The CDR3 coding sequence is TGTGCCAGTAAGGTCAGGGGGAGCAATCAGCCCCAGCATTTT. Translated, it gives CASKVRGSNQPQHF.

The V call is TRBV14, the J call TRBJ2-1, with TRBD1 as a possible D gene (5 bases). V shed 0 bases and J shed 4 bases, with 13 bases lying between them. CDR1 SGHDN and CDR2 FVKESK come from the germline V gene. The CDR3 spans 16 residues. The CDR3 DNA reads TGTGCCAGCAGCCAAGAATATGCGGCAGGGTACAATGAGCAGTTCTTC. It specifies CASSQEYAAGYNEQFF.

The chain carries TRBV7-2 and TRBJ2-7, with 8 bases lining up with TRBD1. The CDR3 is 14 residues long. Unmatched junction bases numbered 3, after V lost 5 bases and J lost 0 bases. Germline CDR1 reads SGHTA; CDR2 reads FQGNSA. This CDR3 is CASSTGGSSYEQYF. The DNA of the CDR3 is TGTGCCAGCAGCACAGGGGGAAGCTCCTACGAGCAGTACTTC.

The V and J genes are TRBV18 and TRBJ2-7, with 9 positions matching TRBD2. Germline CDR1 reads KGHSH; CDR2 reads LQKENI. V shed 3 bases, J shed 6 bases, and the junction held 9 bases outside the gene matches. The CDR3 is 15 amino acids. The CDR3 bases are TGTGCCAGCTCACCCATAGCGGGAGAAGGGTTCGAGCAGTACTTC. Its translation: CASSPIAGEGFEQYF.

V usage is TRBV6-2 or TRBV6-3 and J usage is TRBJ1-5, with 7 bases lining up with TRBD1. The germline gives CDR1 MNHEY, CDR2 SVGEGT. This CDR3 has 17 residues. V lost 6 bases, J lost 2 bases, and 13 bases stayed unmatched. The DNA for the CDR3 is TGTGCCAGCAGCCCAACCGGACAGGAGTGGGGCAATCAGCCCCAGCATTTT. Amino acids: CASSPTGQEWGNQPQHF.

J is TRBJ1-6 and V is TRBV7-9; 7 positions match TRBD1. The CDR3 covers 15 residues. With 5 bases clipped from V and 5 bases from J, the junction kept 6 bases outside the gene matches. The germline gives CDR1 SEHNR, CDR2 FQNEAQ (reference sequence). The CDR3 region has the DNA TGTGCCAGCAGCGGACCGCAGGGGGATAATTCACCCCTCCACTTT. This translates into CASSGPQGDNSPLHF.

The chain is built from TRBV30 and TRBJ1-1, with 9 bases that match TRBD1. The CDR3 totals 13 residues. In germline, CDR1 is GTSNPN, CDR2 SVGIG (reference sequence). J gave up 1 base and V 6 bases, and 3 bases lay outside the gene matches. Here the CDR3 reads CACDRGANTEAFF. In nucleotides, the CDR3 is TGTGCCTGTGACAGGGGGGCGAACACTGAAGCTTTCTTT.

The rearrangement links TRBV27 to TRBJ2-7; weak D call: TRBD2 (5 bases). CDR3 size: 13 residues. With 5 bases removed from V and 2 bases from J, the gap between germline ends came to 10 bases. Germline CDR1 reads MNHEY; CDR2 reads SMNVEV (reference sequence). CDR3 protein: CASSTSGPYEQYF. Written as DNA, the CDR3 is TGTGCCAGCAGTACGAGCGGTCCCTACGAGCAGTACTTC.

This sequence joins TRBV18 and TRBJ2-7; D might be TRBD1 (5 bases). Per germline, CDR1 KGHSH and CDR2 LQKENI. The CDR3 contains 15 residues. With 5 bases removed from V and 6 bases from J, the gap between germline ends came to 20 bases. The CDR3 is CASSTRQSESSEQYF. The CDR3 DNA reads TGTGCCAGCTCAACCCGACAGTCCGAAAGCTCCGAGCAGTACTTC.

The chain combines TRBV19 with TRBJ1-1, with 10 bases identical to TRBD1. Germline V lookup: CDR1 LNHDA, CDR2 SQIVND (reference sequence). Germline trimming cut 6 bases from V and 3 bases from J; bases unmatched to any gene: 10. This CDR3 is built from 16 residues. CDR3 amino acids: CASRTTRQGAYTEAFF. CDR3 bases: TGTGCCAGTAGGACGACCCGACAGGGGGCGTACACTGAAGCTTTCTTT. The full variable domain, in which reference TRBV19 and TRBJ1-1 provide the parts outside the CDR3, is DGGITQSPKYLFRKEGQNVTLSCEQNLNHDAMYWYRQDPGQGLRLIYYSQIVNDFQKGDIAEGYSVSREKKESFPLTVTSAQKNPTAFYLCASRTTRQGAYTEAFFGQGTRLTVV.

The chain combines TRBV7-9 with TRBJ1-2; the match to TRBD1 covers 11 bases. V was pared by 5 bases and J by 13 bases, with 6 bases of the junction left unmatched. Germline-derived CDR1 and CDR2 are SEHNR and FQNEAQ (reference sequence). This CDR3 is 12 amino acids long. The CDR3 here is CASSPGQGAGTF. CDR3 nucleotide sequence: TGTGCCAGCAGCCCCGGACAGGGGGCCGGCACCTTC.

This chain links TRBV6-1 with TRBJ1-4, with D tentatively TRBD1 (6 bases). The CDR3 is made up of 15 amino acids. CDR1 and CDR2 (germline): MNHNS, SASEGT. V dropped 2 bases and J dropped 5 bases, with 12 bases sitting between them. CDR3 bases: TGTGCCAGCAGTGAAAGGGGGAGGGGGAATGAAAAACTGTTTTTT. Protein product: CASSERGRGNEKLFF.

This chain connects TRBV5-1 to TRBJ1-1; D is undetermined. V lost 0 bases and J 2 bases, leaving 5 bases between the germline ends. The CDR3 totals 13 residues. CDR1 SGHRS and CDR2 YFSETQ come from the germline V gene. CDR3 in DNA: TGCGCCAGCAGCTTGGATGTAAACACTGAAGCTTTCTTT. Encoded protein: CASSLDVNTEAFF.

V is TRBV7-8 and J is TRBJ2-7; tentatively, D is TRBD1 (6 bases). The germline V and J ends were trimmed by 5 bases and 2 bases, with 13 bases remaining between them. The CDR3 extends over 14 amino acids. Per the germline V gene, CDR1 is SGHVS and CDR2 is FQNEAQ. The CDR3 nucleotides read TGTGCCAGCAGCCCCAGGACAGAACCCTACGAGCAGTACTTC. It codes for CASSPRTEPYEQYF.

This chain joins TRBV18 and TRBJ2-7; TRBD2 matches at 8 bases. The ends lost 6 bases at V and 7 bases at J; junction bases unmatched: 8. Germline values: CDR1 KGHSH, CDR2 LQKENI. CDR3 length equals 13 residues. The CDR3 region is CASSPRPGGEQYF. The CDR3 DNA is TGTGCCAGCTCTCCGAGACCGGGAGGGGAGCAGTACTTC.

The chain is built from TRBV11-3 and TRBJ2-2; 14 bases are shared with TRBD2. Germline assignment: CDR1 SGHNT and CDR2 YENEEA. The CDR3 consists of 17 residues. V was pared by 4 bases and J by 6 bases, with 7 bases of the junction left unmatched. This CDR3 reads CASSSPTSGRAAGELFF. In nucleotides, the CDR3 is TGTGCCAGCAGCTCCCCGACTAGCGGGAGGGCCGCCGGGGAGCTGTTTTTT.

This sequence joins TRBV28 and TRBJ2-1; D unresolved. CDR1 MDHEN and CDR2 SYDVKM come from the germline V gene. This CDR3 is built from 16 residues. The germline V and J ends were trimmed by 4 bases and 6 bases, with 19 bases remaining between them. CDR3 protein: CASSSAAAAKSNEQFF. The CDR3 DNA is TGTGCCAGCAGTTCTGCGGCGGCAGCCAAGTCCAATGAGCAGTTCTTC.

This chain joins TRBV6-4 and TRBJ1-5; D is perhaps TRBD1 (5 bases). The germline V and J ends were trimmed by 3 bases and 9 bases, with 12 bases remaining between them. The CDR3 contains 13 residues. Germline-derived CDR1 and CDR2 are MRHNA and SNTAGT. CDR3 sequence reads: CASSEGGPTPQHF. In nucleotides, the CDR3 is TGTGCCAGCAGTGAGGGGGGTCCAACGCCCCAGCATTTT.

V gene TRBV19 combines with J gene TRBJ2-6; TRBD1 is a possible D gene (5 bases). Between the trimmed V and J ends, which lost 5 bases and 4 bases, there was a span of 15 bases. CDR3 length: 16 amino acids. In germline, CDR1 is LNHDA, CDR2 SQIVND (reference sequence). As DNA, the CDR3 is TGTGCCAGTAGTTCCGGCAGGGTCTCCGGGGCCAACGTCCTGACTTTC. It codes for CASSSGRVSGANVLTF.

J is TRBJ2-6 and V is TRBV9, with a weak D call TRBD1 (6 bases). V lost 4 bases to trimming and J lost 4 bases, with 12 bases between them. The germline V gene has CDR1 SGDLS and CDR2 YYNGEE. This CDR3 comprises 15 residues. This CDR3 is CASSTLGTGANVLTF. The CDR3 coding sequence is TGTGCCAGCAGCACCCTGGGGACAGGGGCCAACGTCCTGACTTTC.

The chain carries TRBV10-2 and TRBJ2-7; 9 bases match TRBD1. The junction had 9 bases not matched to a gene; V was cut back by 6 bases and J by 3 bases. The CDR3 covers 15 residues. CDR1 and CDR2 from the germline V gene are WSHSY and SAAADI. The CDR3 nucleotides are TGCGCCAGCAGAATTACAGGGGGCGACTTCTACGAGCAGTACTTC. Translation gives CASRITGGDFYEQYF.

The rearrangement joins TRBV20-1 to TRBJ2-2; 8 bases line up with TRBD2. J was trimmed by 5 bases and V by 3 bases; bases with no gene match: 8. Germline values: CDR1 DFQATT, CDR2 SNEGSKA (reference sequence). This CDR3 contains 15 residues. This chain's CDR3 is CSASRVLAGTGELFF. The CDR3 DNA follows: TGCAGTGCTAGTCGAGTGTTAGCGGGAACCGGGGAGCTGTTTTTT.

The V and J genes are TRBV19 and TRBJ1-6, with no clear D. V was pared by 6 bases and J by 6 bases, with 15 bases between. The germline V gene has CDR1 LNHDA and CDR2 SQIVND (reference sequence). The CDR3 length is 15 residues. CDR3: CASSFGVRANSPLHF. The CDR3 DNA follows: TGTGCCAGTAGCTTCGGGGTGCGGGCTAATTCACCCCTCCACTTT.

V is TRBV19 and J is TRBJ1-2, with D uncertain. Looked up from germline, CDR1 is LNHDA and CDR2 is SQIVND (reference sequence). The CDR3 spans 13 residues. V lost 6 bases and J lost 5, with 13 bases in between. In DNA form, the CDR3 reads TGTGCCAGTAGAATGATTGAGGGATATGGCTACACCTTC. Translation gives CASRMIEGYGYTF.

The chain combines TRBV30 with TRBJ2-3; 9 positions agree with TRBD2. The CDR3 sequence is 16 residues long. Germline V gene data show CDR1 as GTSNPN and CDR2 as SVGIG (reference sequence). Germline trimming cut 2 bases from V and 2 bases from J; bases unmatched to any gene: 8. The DNA of the CDR3 is TGTGCCTGGAGTTTCGGGCTAGCGGGGACCACAGATACGCAGTATTTT. This encodes CAWSFGLAGTTDTQYF.

This clone occurred once. This rearrangement joins TRBV7-8 to TRBJ1-2; D remains unclear. The CDR3 is 13 residues long. V was trimmed by 1 base and J by 4 bases, leaving 7 bases between them. Germline-derived CDR1 and CDR2 are SGHVS and FQNEAQ. This CDR3 is CASSLGSGYGYTF. The CDR3 nucleotides read TGTGCCAGCAGCTTAGGGTCGGGCTATGGCTACACCTTC.

The genes are TRBV30 and TRBJ1-5; a weak D match, TRBD1 (6 bases). This CDR3 is built from 18 residues. Looked up from germline, CDR1 is GTSNPN and CDR2 is SVGIG (reference sequence). With 2 bases removed from V and 6 bases from J, the gap between germline ends came to 26 bases. CDR3 nucleotides: TGTGCCTGGAGTTTACCAAACCGATTACAGGGCAAAAGTCAGCCCCAGCATTTT. This gives the protein CAWSLPNRLQGKSQPQHF.

The chain employs TRBV5-1 and TRBJ1-2; 10 nucleotides line up with TRBD1. The CDR3 contains 17 residues. The germline V gene encodes CDR1 SGHRS and CDR2 YFSETQ. V trimming: 2 bases; J trimming: 0 bases; junction bases outside the gene matches: 7. The CDR3 reads CASSFGTGEAANYGYTF. The CDR3 nucleotides read TGCGCCAGCAGCTTCGGGACAGGGGAGGCCGCTAACTATGGCTACACCTTC. Variable domain in full (rest from reference TRBV5-1 and TRBJ1-2): KAGVTQTPRYLIKTRGQQVTLSCSPISGHRSVSWYQQTPGQGLQFLFEYFSETQRNKGNFPGRFSGRQFSNSRSEMNVSTLELGDSALYLCASSFGTGEAANYGYTFGSGTRLTVV.

V usage is TRBV12-5 and J usage is TRBJ2-5; 9 nucleotides match TRBD2. The V gene end was trimmed by 2 bases and the J gene end by 5 bases; junction bases not matched to a gene: 6. The CDR3 sequence is 15 residues long. Germline-derived CDR1 and CDR2 are LGHNT and FRNRAP. CDR3 DNA sequence: TGTGCTAGTGGTTTGCCGCGGGGGGGCGTGGAGACCCAGTACTTC. Translation gives CASGLPRGGVETQYF.